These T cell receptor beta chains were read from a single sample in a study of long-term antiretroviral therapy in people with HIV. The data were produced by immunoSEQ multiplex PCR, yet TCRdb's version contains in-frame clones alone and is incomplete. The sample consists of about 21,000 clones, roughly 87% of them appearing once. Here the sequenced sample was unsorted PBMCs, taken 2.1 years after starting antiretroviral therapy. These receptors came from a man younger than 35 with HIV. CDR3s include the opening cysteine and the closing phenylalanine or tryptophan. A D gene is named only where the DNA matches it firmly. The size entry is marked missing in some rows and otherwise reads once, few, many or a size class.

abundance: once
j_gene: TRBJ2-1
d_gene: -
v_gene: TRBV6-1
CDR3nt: TGTGCCAGCAGTGATTCCGTCCTCAATGAGCAGTTCTTC
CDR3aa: CASSDSVLNEQFF

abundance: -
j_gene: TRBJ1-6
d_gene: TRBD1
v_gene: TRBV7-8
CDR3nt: TGTGCCAGCAGCGGAGCCGAGACAGGGCTAGCGGTTGTGTATTCACCCCTCCACTTT
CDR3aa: CASSGAETGLAVVYSPLHF

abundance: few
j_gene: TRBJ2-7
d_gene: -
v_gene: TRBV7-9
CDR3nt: TGTGCCAGCGGGGGGGCTCGGGACGAGCAGTACTTC
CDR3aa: CASGGARDEQYF

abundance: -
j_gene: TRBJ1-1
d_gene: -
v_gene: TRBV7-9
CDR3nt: TGTGCCAGCAGCACCATTCAGAAAAAGAACACTGAAGCTTTCTTT
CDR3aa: CASSTIQKKNTEAFF

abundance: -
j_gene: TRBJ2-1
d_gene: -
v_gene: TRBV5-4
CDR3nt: TGTGCCAGCAGCACTCCCCCGGGAGACAATGAGCAGTTCTTC
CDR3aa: CASSTPPGDNEQFF

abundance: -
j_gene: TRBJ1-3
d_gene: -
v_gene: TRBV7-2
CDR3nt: TGTGCCAGCAGCCCGACAAGTTTCTCTGGAAACACCATATATTTT
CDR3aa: CASSPTSFSGNTIYF

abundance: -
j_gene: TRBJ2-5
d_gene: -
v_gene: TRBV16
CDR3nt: TGTGCCAGCAGCCCCCAAGGCGGCAGAGAGGCGACTGGAGAGACCCAGTACTTC
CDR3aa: CASSPQGGREATGETQYF

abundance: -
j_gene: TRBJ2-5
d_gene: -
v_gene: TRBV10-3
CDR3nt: TGTGCCATCAGTGAGGTACAAGAGACCCAGTACTTC
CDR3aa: CAISEVQETQYF

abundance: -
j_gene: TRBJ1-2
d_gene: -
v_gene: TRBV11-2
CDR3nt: TGTGCCAGCAGCTACCGATCGGGACGTACCCACTATGGCTACACCTTC
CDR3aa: CASSYRSGRTHYGYTF

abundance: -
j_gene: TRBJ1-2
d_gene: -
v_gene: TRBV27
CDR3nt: TGTGCCAGCAGTTCGGCCCGTAACTATGGCTACACCTTC
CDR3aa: CASSSARNYGYTF

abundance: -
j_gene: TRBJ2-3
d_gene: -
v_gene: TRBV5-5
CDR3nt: TGTGCCAGCTCCAGGAGGGGCACAGATACGCAGTATTTT
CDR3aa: CASSRRGTDTQYF

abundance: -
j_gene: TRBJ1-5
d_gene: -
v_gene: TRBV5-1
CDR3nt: TGCGCCAGCAGCTTGGAGGGGAGTAGCAATCAGCCCCAGCATTTT
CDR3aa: CASSLEGSSNQPQHF

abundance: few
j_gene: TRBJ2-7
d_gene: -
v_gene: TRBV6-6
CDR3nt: TGTGCCAGCAGTTACGATAGGAACAACTACGAGCAGTACTTC
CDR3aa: CASSYDRNNYEQYF

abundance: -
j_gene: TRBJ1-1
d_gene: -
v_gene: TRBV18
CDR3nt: TGTGCCAGCTCGAGGGCCTTACCGAACACTGAAGCTTTCTTT
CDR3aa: CASSRALPNTEAFF

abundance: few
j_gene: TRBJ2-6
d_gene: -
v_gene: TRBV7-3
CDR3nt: TGTGCCAGCAGGTCTCCTGGGGCCAACGTCCTGACTTTC
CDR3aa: CASRSPGANVLTF

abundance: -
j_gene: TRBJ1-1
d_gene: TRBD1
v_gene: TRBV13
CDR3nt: TGTGCCAGCAGCTTCGGGACAGGGGGAACTGAAGCTTTCTTT
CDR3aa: CASSFGTGGTEAFF

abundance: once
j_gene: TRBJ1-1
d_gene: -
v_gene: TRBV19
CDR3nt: TGTGCCAGTAGTTTAGGGAACACTGAAGCTTTCTTT
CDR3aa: CASSLGNTEAFF

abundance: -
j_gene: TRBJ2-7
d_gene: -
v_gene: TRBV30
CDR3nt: TGTGCCTGGAGTGTCGACCCCCAGAGCCAGCAGTACTTC
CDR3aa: CAWSVDPQSQQYF

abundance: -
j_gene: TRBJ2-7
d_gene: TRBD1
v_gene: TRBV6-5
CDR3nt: TGTGCCAGCAGTAGGGGACAGGGGCGCACCTACGAGCAGTACTTC
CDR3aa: CASSRGQGRTYEQYF

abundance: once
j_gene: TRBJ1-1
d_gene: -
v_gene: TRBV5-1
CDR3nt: TGCGCCAGCAGCTTGTGGGGAGCGAACACTGAAGCTTTCTTT
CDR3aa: CASSLWGANTEAFF

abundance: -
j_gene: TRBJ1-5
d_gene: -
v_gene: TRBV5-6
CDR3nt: TGTGCCAGCAGCTTATCAGGTTTCAATCAGCCCCAGCATTTT
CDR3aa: CASSLSGFNQPQHF

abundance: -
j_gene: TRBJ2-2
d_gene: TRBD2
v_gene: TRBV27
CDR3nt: TGTGCCAGCAGTTTGCAAGCGGGAGGGCCTGAAACCGGGGAGCTGTTTTTT
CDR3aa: CASSLQAGGPETGELFF

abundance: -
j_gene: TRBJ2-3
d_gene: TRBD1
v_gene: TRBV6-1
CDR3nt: TGTGCCAGCAGTGATTTACAGGGGGCATTTGGCACAGATACGCAGTATTTT
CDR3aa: CASSDLQGAFGTDTQYF

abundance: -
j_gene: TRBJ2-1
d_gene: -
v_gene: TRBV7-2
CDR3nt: TGTGCCAGCAGCTTCTCCTCGCTGGCCCTACGGCAGTTCTTC
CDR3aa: CASSFSSLALRQFF

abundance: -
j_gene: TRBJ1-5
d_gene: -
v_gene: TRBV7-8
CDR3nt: TGTGCCAGCAGCCCGACAAGGGGCAATCAGCCCCAGCATTTT
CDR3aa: CASSPTRGNQPQHF

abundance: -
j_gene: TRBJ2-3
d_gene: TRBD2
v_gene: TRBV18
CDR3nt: TGTGCCAGCTCACCACCAAATCTAGCGGGGTCAGATACGCAGTATTTT
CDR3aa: CASSPPNLAGSDTQYF

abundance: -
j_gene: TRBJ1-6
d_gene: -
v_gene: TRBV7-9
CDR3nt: TGTGCCAGCAGCCCTTCTGGAGACAAGGGTTCACCCCTCCACTTT
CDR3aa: CASSPSGDKGSPLHF

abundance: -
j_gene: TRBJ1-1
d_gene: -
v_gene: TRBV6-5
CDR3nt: TGTGCCAGCAGTTGGGTGTACGGGAACACTGAAGCTTTCTTT
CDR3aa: CASSWVYGNTEAFF

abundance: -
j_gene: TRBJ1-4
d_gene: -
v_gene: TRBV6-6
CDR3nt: TGTGCCAGCAGGACTCGACAGGATGGTAGTGAAAAACTGTTTTTT
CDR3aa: CASRTRQDGSEKLFF

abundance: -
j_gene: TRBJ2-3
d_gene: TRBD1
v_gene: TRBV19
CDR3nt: TGTGCCAGTAGTAGGGGACAGGGGTTGACAGATACGCAGTATTTT
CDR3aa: CASSRGQGLTDTQYF

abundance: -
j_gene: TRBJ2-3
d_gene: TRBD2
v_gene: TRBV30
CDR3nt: TGTGCCTGGAGTGTACGGGGGGACGGCACAGATACGCAGTATTTT
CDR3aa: CAWSVRGDGTDTQYF

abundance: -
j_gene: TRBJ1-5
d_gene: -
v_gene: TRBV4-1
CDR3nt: TGCGCCAGCAACGAGCAGGGGAGCAATCAGCCCCAGCATTTT
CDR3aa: CASNEQGSNQPQHF

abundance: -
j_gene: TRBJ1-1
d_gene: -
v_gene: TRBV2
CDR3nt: TGTGCCAGCAGTGAGGGAAATGAAGCTTTCTTT
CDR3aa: CASSEGNEAFF

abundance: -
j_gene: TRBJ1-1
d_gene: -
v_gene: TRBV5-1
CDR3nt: TGCGCCAGCAGCTTACGGGGAGGCCTCAATCAGGGATCGAACACTGAAGCTTTCTTT
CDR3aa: CASSLRGGLNQGSNTEAFF

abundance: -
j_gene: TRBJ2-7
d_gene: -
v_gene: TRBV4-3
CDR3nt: TGCGCCAGCAGCCAAGATAGGGGGGCCTACGAGCAGTACTTC
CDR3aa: CASSQDRGAYEQYF

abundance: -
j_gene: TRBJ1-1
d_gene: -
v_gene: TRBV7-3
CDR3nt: TGTGCCAGCAGCTTAAACGGTAACACTGAAGCTTTCTTT
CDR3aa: CASSLNGNTEAFF

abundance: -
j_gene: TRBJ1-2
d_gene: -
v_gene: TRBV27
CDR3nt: TGTGCCAGCAGTTTGGGGGGGGCCAGGGGCTACACCTTC
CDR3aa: CASSLGGARGYTF

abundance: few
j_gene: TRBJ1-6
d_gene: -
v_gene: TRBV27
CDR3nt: TGTGCCAGCAGCGCAATGTATAATTCACCCCTCCACTTT
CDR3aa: CASSAMYNSPLHF

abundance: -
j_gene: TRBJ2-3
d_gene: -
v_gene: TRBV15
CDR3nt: TGTGCCACCGTACGCGGGACTAGCACAGATACGCAGTATTTT
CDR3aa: CATVRGTSTDTQYF

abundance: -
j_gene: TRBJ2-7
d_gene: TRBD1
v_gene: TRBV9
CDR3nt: TGTGCCAGCAGCGTAGGGGGAACAGGGGGCGTCTCCGAGCAGTACTTC
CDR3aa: CASSVGGTGGVSEQYF

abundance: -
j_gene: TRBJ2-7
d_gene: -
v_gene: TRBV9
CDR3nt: TGTGCCAGCAGCGTAAGGGTAGATGGGTACGAGCAGTACTTC
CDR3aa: CASSVRVDGYEQYF

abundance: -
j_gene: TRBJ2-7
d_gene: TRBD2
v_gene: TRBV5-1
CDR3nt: TGCGCCAGCAGCTTACGACTAGCCACCTACGAGCAGTACTTC
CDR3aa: CASSLRLATYEQYF

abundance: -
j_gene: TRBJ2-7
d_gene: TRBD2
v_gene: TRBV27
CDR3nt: TGTGCCAGCAGTTCAGCGGGGGATCCCTACGAGCAGTACTTC
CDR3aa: CASSSAGDPYEQYF

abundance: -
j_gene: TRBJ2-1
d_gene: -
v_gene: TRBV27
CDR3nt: TGTGCCAGCAGTTCGGAAAGCTACAATGAGCAGTTCTTC
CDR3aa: CASSSESYNEQFF

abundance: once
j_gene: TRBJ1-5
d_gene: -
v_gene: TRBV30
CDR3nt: TGTGCCTGGAGTCCCAGGTCTGTTCTTAGGACCCTCAATCAGCCCCAGCATTTT
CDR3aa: CAWSPRSVLRTLNQPQHF

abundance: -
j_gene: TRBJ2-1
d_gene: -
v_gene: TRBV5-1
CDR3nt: TGCGCCAGCAGCTCCCGCCAAACATTCCTGGAGAATGAGCAGTTCTTC
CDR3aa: CASSSRQTFLENEQFF

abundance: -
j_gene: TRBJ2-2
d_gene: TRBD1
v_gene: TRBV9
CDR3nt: TGTGCCAGCAGCGTAGGGGGAACAGGGGTGAACACCGGGGAGCTGTTTTTT
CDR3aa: CASSVGGTGVNTGELFF

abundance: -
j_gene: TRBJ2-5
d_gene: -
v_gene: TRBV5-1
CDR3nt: TGCGCCAGCAGCTTCGGGGGAGAGACCCAGTACTTC
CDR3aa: CASSFGGETQYF

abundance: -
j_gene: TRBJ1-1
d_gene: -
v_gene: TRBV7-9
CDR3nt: TGTGCCAGCACCCCAACGGTATCGTCTGAAGCTTTCTTT
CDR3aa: CASTPTVSSEAFF

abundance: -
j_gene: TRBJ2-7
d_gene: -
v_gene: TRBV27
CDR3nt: TGTGCCAGCAGCTTAGGGGCTACCTACGAGCAGTACTTC
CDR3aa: CASSLGATYEQYF

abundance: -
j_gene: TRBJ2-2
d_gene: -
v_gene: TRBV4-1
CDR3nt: TGCGCCAGCAGCCCGTTCGCGGGGTCGACCGGGGAGCTGTTTTTT
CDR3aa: CASSPFAGSTGELFF

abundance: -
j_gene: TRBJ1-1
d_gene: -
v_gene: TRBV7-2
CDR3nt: TGTGCCAGCAGCTTAGGAGAGGGATGGAGGTCTTTCTTT
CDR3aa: CASSLGEGWRSFF

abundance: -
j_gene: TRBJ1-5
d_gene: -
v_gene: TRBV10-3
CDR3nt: TGTGCCATCAGTGAGTCAGGACACGAGGGCAATCAGCCCCAGCATTTT
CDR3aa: CAISESGHEGNQPQHF

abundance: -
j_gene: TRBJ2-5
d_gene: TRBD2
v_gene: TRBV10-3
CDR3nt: TGTGCCATCTCGCGGACTAGCGGGATTGGGTTTGCGGGAGAGACCCAGTACTTC
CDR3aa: CAISRTSGIGFAGETQYF

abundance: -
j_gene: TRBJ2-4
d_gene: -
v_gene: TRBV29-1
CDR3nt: TGCAGCGTTGCTAGGGGAGGGGGCGCTATCGAAAACATTCAGTACTTC
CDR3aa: CSVARGGGAIENIQYF